This T cell receptor (beta chain) was captured in a study of control samples from healthy donors and cancer patients. CDR1 KGHSH and CDR2 LQKENI come from the germline V gene. With 4 bases clipped from V and 0 bases from J, the junction kept 6 bases outside the gene matches. The CDR3 consists of 15 residues. The protocol was immunoSEQ multiplex PCR, while the TCRdb copy is restricted to in-frame clones and leaves out a portion. The sample holds 98,000 or so clones, approximately 78% seen once. The receptor was derived from a man between 60 and 75 years old in good health. Sequenced input: blood. V gene TRBV18 combines with J gene TRBJ2-7, with TRBD1 identical over 7 bases. CDR3 sequence reads: CASSRDRAGSYEQYF. The CDR3 DNA is TGTGCCAGCTCACGAGACAGGGCCGGCTCCTACGAGCAGTACTTC.